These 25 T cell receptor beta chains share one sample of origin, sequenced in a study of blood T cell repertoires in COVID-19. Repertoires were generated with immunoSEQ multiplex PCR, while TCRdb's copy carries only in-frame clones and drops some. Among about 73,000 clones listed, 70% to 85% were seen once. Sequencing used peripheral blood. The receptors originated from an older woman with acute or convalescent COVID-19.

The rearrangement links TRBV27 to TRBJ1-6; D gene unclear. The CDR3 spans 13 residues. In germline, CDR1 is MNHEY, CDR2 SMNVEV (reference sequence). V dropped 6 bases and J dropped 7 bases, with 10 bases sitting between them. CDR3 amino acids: CASSEGRNSPLHF. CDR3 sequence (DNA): TGTGCCAGCAGCGAAGGGAGAAATTCACCCCTCCACTTT.

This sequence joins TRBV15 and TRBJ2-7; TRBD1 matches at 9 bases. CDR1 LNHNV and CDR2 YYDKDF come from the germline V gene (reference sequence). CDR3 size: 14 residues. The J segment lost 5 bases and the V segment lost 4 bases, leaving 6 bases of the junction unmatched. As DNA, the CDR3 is TGTGCCACCAGCAAGCCGGGACAGGGCGACGAGCAGTACTTC. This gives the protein CATSKPGQGDEQYF.

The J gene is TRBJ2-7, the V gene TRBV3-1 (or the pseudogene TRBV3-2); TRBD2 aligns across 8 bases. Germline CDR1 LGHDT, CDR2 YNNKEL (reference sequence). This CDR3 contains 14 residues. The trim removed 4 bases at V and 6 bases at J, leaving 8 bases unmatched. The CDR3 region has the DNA TGTGCCAGCAGCCCTGCGGGGGGTCGGGGCGAGCAGTACTTC. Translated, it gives CASSPAGGRGEQYF.

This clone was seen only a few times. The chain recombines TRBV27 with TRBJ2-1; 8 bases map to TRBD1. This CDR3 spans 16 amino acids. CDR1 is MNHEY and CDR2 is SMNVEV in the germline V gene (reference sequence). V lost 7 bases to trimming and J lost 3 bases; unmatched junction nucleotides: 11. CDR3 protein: CASIQGARLGYNEQFF. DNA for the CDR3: TGTGCCAGCATCCAGGGGGCCCGGCTGGGCTACAATGAGCAGTTCTTC.

The CDR3 protein is CASRFEGGTDTQYF. CDR3 bases: TGTGCCAGTAGGTTTGAGGGGGGCACAGATACGCAGTATTTT. This chain connects TRBV19 to TRBJ2-3; perhaps TRBD1 as D (6 bases). The length of the CDR3 is 14 residues. The germline V gene encodes CDR1 LNHDA and CDR2 SQIVND (reference sequence). The V end was cut by 6 bases, the J end by 1 base, with 11 bases between.

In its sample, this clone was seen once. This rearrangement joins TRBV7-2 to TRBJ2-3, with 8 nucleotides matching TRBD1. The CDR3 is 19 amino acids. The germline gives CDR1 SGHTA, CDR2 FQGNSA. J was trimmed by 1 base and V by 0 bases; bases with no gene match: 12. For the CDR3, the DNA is TGTGCCAGCAGCTTAGCGTTAGGGACAGGATGGTCGGGCACAGATACGCAGTATTTT. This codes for CASSLALGTGWSGTDTQYF.

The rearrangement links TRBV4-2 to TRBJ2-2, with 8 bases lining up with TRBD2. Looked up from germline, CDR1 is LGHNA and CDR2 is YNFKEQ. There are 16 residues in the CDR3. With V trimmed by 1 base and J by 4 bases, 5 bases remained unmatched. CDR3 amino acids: CASSQVPGRGTGELFF. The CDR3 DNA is TGTGCCAGCAGCCAAGTACCCGGGAGGGGCACCGGGGAGCTGTTTTTT.

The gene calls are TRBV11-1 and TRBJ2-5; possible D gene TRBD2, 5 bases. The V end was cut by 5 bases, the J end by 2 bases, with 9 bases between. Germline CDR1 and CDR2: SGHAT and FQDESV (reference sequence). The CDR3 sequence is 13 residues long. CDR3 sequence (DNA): TGTGCCAGCAGCCGCGGACTGCAAGAGACCCAGTACTTC. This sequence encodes CASSRGLQETQYF.

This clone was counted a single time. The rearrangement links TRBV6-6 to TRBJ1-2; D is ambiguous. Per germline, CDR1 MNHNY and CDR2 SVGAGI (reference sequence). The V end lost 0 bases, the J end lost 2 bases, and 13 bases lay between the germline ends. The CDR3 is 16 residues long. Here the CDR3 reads CASSYSALAENYGYTF. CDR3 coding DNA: TGTGCCAGCAGTTACTCAGCATTGGCGGAAAACTATGGCTACACCTTC.

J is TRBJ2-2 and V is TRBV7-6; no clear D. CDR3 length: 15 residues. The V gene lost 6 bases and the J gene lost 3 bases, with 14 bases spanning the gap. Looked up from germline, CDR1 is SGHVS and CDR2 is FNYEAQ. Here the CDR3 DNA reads TGTGCCAGCAGTCCCTTACCAGGCCACACCGGGGAGCTGTTTTTT. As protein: CASSPLPGHTGELFF. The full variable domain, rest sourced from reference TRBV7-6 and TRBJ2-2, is GAGVSQSPRYKVTKRGQDVALRCDPISGHVSLYWYRQALGQGPEFLTYFNYEAQQDKSGLPNDRFSAERPEGSISTLTIQRTEQRDSAMYRCASSPLPGHTGELFFGEGSRLTVL.

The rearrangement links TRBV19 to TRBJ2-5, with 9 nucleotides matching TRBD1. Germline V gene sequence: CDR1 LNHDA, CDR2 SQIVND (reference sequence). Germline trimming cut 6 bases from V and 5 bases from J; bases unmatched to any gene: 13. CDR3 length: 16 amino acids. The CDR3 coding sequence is TGTGCCAGTAGCCGGGGCGGGGGACAGGGATGGGAGACCCAGTACTTC. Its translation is CASSRGGGQGWETQYF.

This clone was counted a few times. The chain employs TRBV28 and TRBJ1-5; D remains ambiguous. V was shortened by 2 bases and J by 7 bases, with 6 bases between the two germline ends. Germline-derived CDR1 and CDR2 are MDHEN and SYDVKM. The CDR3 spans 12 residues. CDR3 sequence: CASSLLEQPQHF. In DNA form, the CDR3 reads TGTGCCAGCAGTTTACTGGAGCAGCCCCAGCATTTT.

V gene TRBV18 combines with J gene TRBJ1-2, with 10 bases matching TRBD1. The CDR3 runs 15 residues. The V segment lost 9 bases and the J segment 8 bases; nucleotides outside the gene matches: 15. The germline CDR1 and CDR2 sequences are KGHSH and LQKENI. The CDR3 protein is CASSTGTGVLRGYTF. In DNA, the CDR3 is TGTGCCAGTTCAACCGGGACAGGGGTGTTAAGGGGCTACACCTTC.

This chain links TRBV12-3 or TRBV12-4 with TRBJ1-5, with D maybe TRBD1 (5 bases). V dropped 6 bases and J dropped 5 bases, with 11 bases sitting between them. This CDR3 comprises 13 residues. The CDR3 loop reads CASSLGLDQPQHF. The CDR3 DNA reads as TGTGCCAGCAGCTTGGGACTTGATCAGCCCCAGCATTTT.

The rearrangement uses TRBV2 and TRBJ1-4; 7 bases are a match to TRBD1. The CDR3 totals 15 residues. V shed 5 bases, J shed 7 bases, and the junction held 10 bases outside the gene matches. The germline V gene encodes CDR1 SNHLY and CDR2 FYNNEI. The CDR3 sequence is CASSSGQVWSEKLFF. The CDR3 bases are TGTGCCAGCAGTTCCGGACAGGTGTGGAGTGAAAAACTGTTTTTT.

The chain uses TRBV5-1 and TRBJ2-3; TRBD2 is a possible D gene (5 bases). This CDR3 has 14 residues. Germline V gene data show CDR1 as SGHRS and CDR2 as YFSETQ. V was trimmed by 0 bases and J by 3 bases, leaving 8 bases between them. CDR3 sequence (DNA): TGCGCCAGCAGCTTGGCCGGAGGAACAGATACGCAGTATTTT. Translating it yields CASSLAGGTDTQYF.

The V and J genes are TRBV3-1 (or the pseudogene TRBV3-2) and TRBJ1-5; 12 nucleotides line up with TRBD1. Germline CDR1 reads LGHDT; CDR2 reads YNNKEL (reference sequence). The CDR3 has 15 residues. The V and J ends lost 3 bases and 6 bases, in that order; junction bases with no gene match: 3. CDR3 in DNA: TGTGCCAGCAGCCAGGGGACAGGGGGCGCTCAGCCCCAGCATTTT. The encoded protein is CASSQGTGGAQPQHF.

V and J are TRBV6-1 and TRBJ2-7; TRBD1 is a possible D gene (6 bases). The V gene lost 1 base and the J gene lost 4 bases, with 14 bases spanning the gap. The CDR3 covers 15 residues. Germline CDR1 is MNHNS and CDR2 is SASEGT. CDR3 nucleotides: TGTGCCAGCAGTGAAGGGACAGCGGTAATATACGAGCAGTACTTC. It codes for CASSEGTAVIYEQYF.

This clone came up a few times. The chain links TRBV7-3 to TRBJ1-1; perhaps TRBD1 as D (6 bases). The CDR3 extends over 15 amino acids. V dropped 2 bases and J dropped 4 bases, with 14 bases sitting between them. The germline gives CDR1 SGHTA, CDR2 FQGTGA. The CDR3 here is CASSLLGQGSTEAFF. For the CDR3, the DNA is TGTGCCAGCAGCTTACTTGGTCAGGGGAGCACTGAAGCTTTCTTT.

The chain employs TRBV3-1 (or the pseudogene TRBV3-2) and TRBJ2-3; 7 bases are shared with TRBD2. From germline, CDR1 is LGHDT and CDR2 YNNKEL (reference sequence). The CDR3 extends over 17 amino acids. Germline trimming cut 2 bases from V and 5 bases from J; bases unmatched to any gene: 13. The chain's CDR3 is CASSQYLAGPRVDTQYF. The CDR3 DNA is TGTGCCAGCAGCCAATACTTAGCGGGCCCCAGGGTAGATACGCAGTATTTT.

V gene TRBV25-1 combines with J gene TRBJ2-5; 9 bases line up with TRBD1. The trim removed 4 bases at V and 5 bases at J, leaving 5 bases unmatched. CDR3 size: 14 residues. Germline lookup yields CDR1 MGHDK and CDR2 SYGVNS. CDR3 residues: CASSVQGARETQYF. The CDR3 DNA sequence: TGTGCCAGCAGTGTACAGGGGGCCAGGGAGACCCAGTACTTC.

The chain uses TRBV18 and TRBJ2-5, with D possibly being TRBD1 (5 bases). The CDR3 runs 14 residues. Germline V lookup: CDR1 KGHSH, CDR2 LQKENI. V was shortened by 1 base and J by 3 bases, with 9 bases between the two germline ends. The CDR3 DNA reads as TGTGCCAGCTCACCACGGAGCAGGGAAGAGACCCAGTACTTC. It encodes CASSPRSREETQYF.

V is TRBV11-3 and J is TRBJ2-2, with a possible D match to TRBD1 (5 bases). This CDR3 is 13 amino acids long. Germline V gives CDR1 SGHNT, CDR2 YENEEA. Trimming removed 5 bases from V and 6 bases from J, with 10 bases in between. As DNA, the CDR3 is TGTGCCAGCAGCCTCAGGGATCCCGGGGAGCTGTTTTTT. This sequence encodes CASSLRDPGELFF.

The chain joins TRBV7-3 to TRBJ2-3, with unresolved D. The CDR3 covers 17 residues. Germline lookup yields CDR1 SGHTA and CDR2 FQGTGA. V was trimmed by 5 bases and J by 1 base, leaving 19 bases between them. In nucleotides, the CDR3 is TGTGCCAGCAGCCCGACCCGCACTACCCGGGGCACAGATACGCAGTATTTT. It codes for CASSPTRTTRGTDTQYF.

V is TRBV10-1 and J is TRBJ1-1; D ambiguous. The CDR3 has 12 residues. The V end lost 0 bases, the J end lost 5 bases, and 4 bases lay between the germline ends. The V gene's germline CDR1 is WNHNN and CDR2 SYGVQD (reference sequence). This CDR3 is CASSESSTEAFF. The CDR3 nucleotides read TGCGCCAGCAGTGAGTCGAGTACTGAAGCTTTCTTT.